These 27 T cell receptor beta chains share one sample of origin, sequenced in a study of CD8 T cells in ankylosing spondylitis. One entry per CDR3 protein results from TCRdb running MiXCR on the 5' RACE reads. The table has 100,000 to 150,000 distinct CDR3 sequences, about 7% seen once. The material sequenced was blood, either unsorted or a sorted T cell fraction (not recorded which). Source of these receptors: a male donor with ankylosing spondylitis or in good health (not recorded which).

The rearrangement joins TRBV20-1 to TRBJ1-5; 7 bases align to TRBD1. The CDR3 sequence is 14 residues long. The germline V gene has CDR1 DFQATT and CDR2 SNEGSKA (reference sequence). Losses at the gene ends were 6 bases for V and 7 bases for J; bases not matched to a gene: 12. The chain's CDR3 is CSATDRERRQPQHF. The DNA of the CDR3 is TGCAGTGCAACCGACAGGGAGAGGCGACAGCCCCAGCATTTT.

This clonotype came up many times. CDR3 nucleotide sequence: TGCGCCAGCAGCCCGGGGAGTAATGAAAAACTGTTTTTT. Protein: CASSPGSNEKLFF. The chain carries TRBV5-1 and TRBJ1-4; D gene uncertain. This CDR3 comprises 13 residues. CDR1 SGHRS and CDR2 YFSETQ come from the germline V gene. Trimming cost V 4 bases and J 4 bases, with 8 bases left between them.

This clonotype was counted at least ten times. The genes are TRBV12-3 or TRBV12-4 and TRBJ1-1; D is uncertain. V dropped 6 bases and J dropped 5 bases, with 10 bases sitting between them. CDR3 length: 12 residues. The CDR3 loop reads CASSPRVTEAFF. The CDR3, as DNA: TGTGCCAGCAGCCCGAGGGTTACTGAAGCTTTCTTT.

The sample holds many counts of this clonotype. The chain recombines TRBV5-1 with TRBJ2-2, with 9 nucleotides matching TRBD2. Germline CDR1 reads SGHRS; CDR2 reads YFSETQ. Trimming removed 0 bases from V and 6 bases from J; junction bases left unmatched: 6. CDR3 length: 16 residues. CDR3 loop: CASSLDSAGGSGELFF. Written as DNA, the CDR3 is TGCGCCAGCAGCTTGGATTCTGCGGGAGGGTCCGGGGAGCTGTTTTTT.

This clonotype was recorded at least ten times. The chain carries TRBV11-1 and TRBJ2-3; 8 nucleotides align to TRBD2. J gave up 0 bases and V 3 bases, and 5 bases lay outside the gene matches. CDR3 length: 16 residues. The germline CDR1 and CDR2 sequences are SGHAT and FQDESV (reference sequence). The CDR3 DNA sequence: TGTGCCAGCAGCTTCCAAGCGGGGGCGAGCACAGATACGCAGTATTTT. It yields the protein CASSFQAGASTDTQYF.

This clonotype was observed at least ten times. The chain joins TRBV7-9 to TRBJ2-7, with TRBD2 matching over 7 bases. CDR3 size: 15 residues. Looked up from germline, CDR1 is SEHNR and CDR2 is FQNEAQ (reference sequence). V trimming: 0 bases; J trimming: 6 bases; junction bases outside the gene matches: 8. CDR3 residues: CASSLAQSGMREQYF. The CDR3 DNA sequence: TGTGCCAGCAGCTTAGCCCAAAGCGGGATGCGCGAGCAGTACTTC.

This clonotype was counted ten times or more. J is TRBJ2-7 and V is TRBV5-1, with D hard to call. This CDR3 region has 12 residues. Between the trimmed V and J ends, which lost 4 bases and 7 bases, there was a span of 12 bases. Germline CDR1 reads SGHRS; CDR2 reads YFSETQ. The CDR3 DNA is TGCGCCAGCAGCCCTATGCAAGGGGAGCAGTACTTC. Translation gives CASSPMQGEQYF. Combining the CDR3 with reference TRBV5-1 and TRBJ2-7 gives the whole variable domain KAGVTQTPRYLIKTRGQQVTLSCSPISGHRSVSWYQQTPGQGLQFLFEYFSETQRNKGNFPGRFSGRQFSNSRSEMNVSTLELGDSALYLCASSPMQGEQYFGPGTRLTVT.

This clonotype was seen repeatedly, ten times or more. V and J are TRBV3-1 and TRBJ1-1, with a possible D match to TRBD1 (6 bases). The length of the CDR3 is 12 residues. Germline CDR1 LGHDT, CDR2 YNNKEL (reference sequence). V was shortened by 4 bases and J by 7 bases, with 10 bases between the two germline ends. CDR3 amino acids: CASSPGTLEAFF. The CDR3 DNA reads as TGTGCCAGCAGCCCCGGGACACTTGAAGCTTTCTTT. Complete variable domain (other parts from reference TRBV3-1 and TRBJ1-1): DTAVSQTPKYLVTQMGNDKSIKCEQNLGHDTMYWYKQDSKKFLKIMFSYNNKELIINETVPNRFSPKSPDKAHLNLHINSLELGDSAVYFCASSPGTLEAFFGQGTRLTVV.

This clonotype was found many times. J is TRBJ2-5 and V is TRBV5-1; D uncertain. V was clipped by 0 bases and J by 2 bases, with 8 bases between them. The CDR3 runs to 14 residues. Germline CDR1 and CDR2: SGHRS and YFSETQ. CDR3 coding DNA: TGCGCCAGCAGCTTGGAAGTGTTACAAGAGACCCAGTACTTC. This translates into CASSLEVLQETQYF.

The CDR3 here is CAISATIVGNHSTDTQYF. CDR3 bases: TGTGCCATCAGTGCCACCATTGTGGGGAACCATAGCACAGATACGCAGTATTTT. The rearrangement joins TRBV10-3 to TRBJ2-3; D is unresolved. V lost 4 bases and J lost 0, with 20 bases in between. The germline gives CDR1 ENHRY, CDR2 SYGVKD. This CDR3 is built from 18 residues.

This clonotype was recorded at least ten times. The gene calls are TRBV5-1 and TRBJ2-7; no firm D call. This CDR3 contains 13 residues. Trimming stripped 2 bases from V and 5 bases from J, with 11 bases between. Germline CDR1 and CDR2: SGHRS and YFSETQ. The CDR3 nucleotides are TGCGCCAGCAGCTTCTCCACTGAGGACGAGCAGTACTTC. Translating it yields CASSFSTEDEQYF.

There are many counts of this clonotype. This chain joins TRBV28 and TRBJ2-5; 8 bases align to TRBD2. The length of the CDR3 is 13 residues. CDR1 is MDHEN and CDR2 is SYDVKM in the germline V gene. Trimming at V came to 3 bases and at J to 4 bases, leaving 1 base not matched to a gene. The CDR3 loop reads CASSFGGGETQYF. Written as DNA, the CDR3 is TGTGCCAGCAGTTTCGGGGGGGGAGAGACCCAGTACTTC. Looking up the rest from reference TRBV28 and TRBJ2-5 gives the full variable domain: DVKVTQSSRYLVKRTGEKVFLECVQDMDHENMFWYRQDPGLGLRLIYFSYDVKMKEKGDIPEGYSVSREKKERFSLILESASTNQTSMYLCASSFGGGETQYFGPGTRLLVL.

The chain joins TRBV5-1 to TRBJ2-1; 10 nucleotides align to TRBD2. Germline CDR1 is SGHRS and CDR2 is YFSETQ. The junction had 6 bases not matched to a gene; V was cut back by 4 bases and J by 5 bases. The CDR3 runs 15 residues. This chain's CDR3 is CASSESGGAHNEQFF. For the CDR3, the DNA is TGCGCCAGCAGCGAAAGCGGGGGGGCCCACAATGAGCAGTTCTTC.

The sample holds many counts of this clonotype. This chain connects TRBV5-5 to TRBJ1-2; D is uncertain. CDR1 and CDR2 from the germline V gene are SGHKS and YYEKEE (reference sequence). V lost 5 bases and J lost 5, with 13 bases in between. This CDR3 is 13 amino acids long. The CDR3 DNA sequence: TGTGCCAGCAGTTCCTGGACGGGGTATGGCTACACCTTC. Translation: CASSSWTGYGYTF.

In this sample, this clonotype turned up many times. This CDR3 reads CASGLAGGSPGELFF. In DNA, the CDR3 is TGTGCCAGCGGCCTAGCGGGGGGTTCCCCCGGGGAGCTGTTTTTT. The rearrangement uses TRBV12-3 or TRBV12-4 and TRBJ2-2, with 11 bases fitting TRBD2. The ends lost 8 bases at V and 6 bases at J; junction bases unmatched: 8. The CDR3 totals 15 residues.

This clonotype was seen ten or more times. J is TRBJ1-2 and V is TRBV12-3 or TRBV12-4; TRBD1 matches at 8 bases. V trimming: 7 bases; J trimming: 5 bases; junction bases outside the gene matches: 3. CDR3 length: 12 amino acids. Here the CDR3 reads CASNRQGYGYTF. CDR3 in DNA: TGTGCCAGCAATAGACAGGGGTATGGCTACACCTTC.

This clonotype was counted ten times or more. This chain links TRBV11-3 with TRBJ2-1; 12 bases map to TRBD2. The V gene's germline CDR1 is SGHNT and CDR2 YENEEA. CDR3 length: 15 residues. J gave up 3 bases and V 5 bases, and 2 bases lay outside the gene matches. The CDR3 DNA reads TGTGCCAGCAGCCCGGGACTAGCGGGCTACAATGAGCAGTTCTTC. Its protein is CASSPGLAGYNEQFF. The full variable domain, in which reference TRBV11-3 and TRBJ2-1 provide the parts outside the CDR3, is EAGVVQSPRYKIIEKKQPVAFWCNPISGHNTLYWYLQNLGQGPELLIRYENEEAVDDSQLPKDRFSAERLKGVDSTLKIQPAELGDSAVYLCASSPGLAGYNEQFFGPGTRLTVL.

This clonotype was detected many times. V and J are TRBV20-1 and TRBJ2-1, with D perhaps TRBD1 (6 bases). Looked up from germline, CDR1 is DFQATT and CDR2 is SNEGSKA (reference sequence). The ends were cut back, 3 bases at V and 2 bases at J, with 11 bases in the middle. The CDR3 runs to 14 residues. The CDR3 sequence: CSASPPGAYNEQFF. As DNA, the CDR3 is TGCAGTGCTAGTCCTCCAGGGGCCTACAATGAGCAGTTCTTC.

The table lists this clonotype with many counts. V usage is TRBV7-9 and J usage is TRBJ2-1; D possibly uses TRBD1 or TRBD2 (5 bases each). Germline loops: CDR1 SEHNR, CDR2 FQNEAQ (reference sequence). The CDR3 spans 17 residues. V was clipped by 3 bases and J by 0 bases, with 15 bases between them. The CDR3 region has the DNA TGTGCCAGCAGCTTGACTGGGGGTGGAACCTCCTACAATGAGCAGTTCTTC. This translates into CASSLTGGGTSYNEQFF. The variable domain in full, with the rest retrieved from reference TRBV7-9 and TRBJ2-1, is DTGVSQNPRHKITKRGQNVTFRCDPISEHNRLYWYRQTLGQGPEFLTYFQNEAQLEKSRLLSDRFSAERPKGSFSTLEIQRTEQGDSAMYLCASSLTGGGTSYNEQFFGPGTRLTVL.

This clonotype showed up many times. V and J are TRBV6-1 and TRBJ2-5; TRBD1 is a possible D gene (6 bases). The germline gives CDR1 MNHNS, CDR2 SASEGT. The length of the CDR3 is 14 residues. Trimming took 7 bases from V and 5 from J, leaving 17 bases between them. This chain's CDR3 is CASNLNRVGETQYF. The CDR3 bases are TGTGCCAGCAACCTAAACAGGGTCGGGGAGACCCAGTACTTC.

This clonotype has ten or more counts. The chain is built from TRBV4-2 and TRBJ1-6; D is uncertain. V lost 2 bases to trimming and J lost 0 bases, with 8 bases between them. The V gene's germline CDR1 is LGHNA and CDR2 YNFKEQ. The CDR3 covers 16 residues. The chain's CDR3 is CASSQQGDSYNSPLHF. For the CDR3, the DNA is TGTGCCAGCAGCCAACAAGGAGACTCCTATAATTCACCCCTCCACTTT.

This clonotype was observed a few times. V is TRBV27 and J is TRBJ1-1, with 7 bases aligning to TRBD1. The junction had 10 bases not matched to a gene; V was cut back by 5 bases and J by 7 bases. CDR1 is MNHEY, CDR2 SMNVEV, per germline (reference sequence). This CDR3 is built from 14 residues. CDR3 amino acids: CASSPETGRGEAFF. The CDR3 nucleotides are TGTGCCAGCAGTCCGGAGACAGGGAGGGGTGAAGCTTTCTTT.

This clonotype has a count of ten or more. The rearrangement joins TRBV29-1 to TRBJ2-1; no clear D. Trimming removed 4 bases from V and 0 bases from J, with 10 bases in between. The CDR3 runs to 14 residues. In germline, CDR1 is SQVTM, CDR2 ANQGSEA. CDR3 amino acids: CSVAGLGSYNEQFF. DNA for the CDR3: TGCAGCGTTGCCGGGCTCGGCTCCTACAATGAGCAGTTCTTC.

This clonotype was observed many times. The chain combines TRBV7-2 with TRBJ2-1; the D is unclear. From germline, CDR1 is SGHTA and CDR2 FQGNSA. The CDR3 loop spans 12 amino acids. With 1 base removed from V and 7 bases from J, the gap between germline ends came to 5 bases. The CDR3 region is CASSLDQNEQFF. The CDR3 DNA reads TGTGCCAGCAGCTTAGATCAGAATGAGCAGTTCTTC.

This clonotype was counted ten times or more. The gene calls are TRBV10-1 and TRBJ2-2, with 12 bases lining up with TRBD1. V was pared by 10 bases and J by 2 bases, with 2 bases of the junction left unmatched. Per germline, CDR1 WNHNN and CDR2 SYGVQD (reference sequence). This CDR3 region has 14 residues. The CDR3 region has the DNA TGCGCCACCGGGACAGGGGGCAACACCGGGGAGCTGTTTTTT. The encoded protein is CATGTGGNTGELFF.

This clonotype was picked up many times. V gene TRBV5-4 combines with J gene TRBJ1-2; a weak D match, TRBD1 (5 bases). This CDR3 has 14 amino acids. The V end lost 4 bases, the J end lost 6 bases, and 16 bases lay between the germline ends. CDR1 and CDR2 from the germline V gene are SGHNT and YYREEE (reference sequence). CDR3: CASSGDQGSDGYTF. The CDR3 DNA is TGTGCCAGCAGCGGCGATCAGGGAAGCGATGGCTACACCTTC.

This clonotype was counted many times. This chain joins TRBV5-1 and TRBJ2-1, with D tentatively TRBD1 or TRBD2 (5 bases each). Deletions cut 4 bases from V and 2 bases from J, with 10 bases between. Germline V lookup: CDR1 SGHRS, CDR2 YFSETQ. The CDR3 totals 14 residues. The CDR3 sequence is CASSPRDAYNEQFF. CDR3 nucleotides: TGCGCCAGCAGCCCCCGGGACGCCTACAATGAGCAGTTCTTC.